This T cell receptor beta chain was retrieved from a study of T cell responses to AZD1222 COVID-19 vaccine. Study-wide results and caveats: Just six AZD1222 recipients were seropositive at baseline. Donors were chiefly white British, with a greater number of females, and clonal diversity was perhaps underestimated. The repertoires were collected only after the peak T cell response.

Clones were sequenced by immunoSEQ multiplex PCR, and TCRdb holds only the in-frame ones, with some missing. The top ten clones hold 1% of a sample with 200,000 or so clones, around 93% of them seen once. The CDR3 loop spans 14 amino acids. The ends lost 3 bases at V and 8 bases at J; junction bases unmatched: 8. Looked up from germline, CDR1 is SGDLS and CDR2 is YYNGEE. For this clone: Its target is unknown.

Second-dose recipients at about 4 or about 12 weeks were treated as one pooled group. This chain joins TRBV9 and TRBJ2-1, with TRBD1 matching 7 bases. This TCR derives from an adult who received the AZD1222 COVID-19 vaccine. Sequencing was performed on peripheral blood, taken 28 days after the second AZD1222 dose. The chain's CDR3 is CASSATDRDHEQFF. The CDR3 coding sequence is TGTGCCAGCAGCGCAACCGACAGGGACCATGAGCAGTTCTTC.